A single sample is the source of the 17 T cell receptor beta chains below, sequenced in a study of T cell responses to AZD1222 COVID-19 vaccine. Data came from immunoSEQ multiplex PCR; TCRdb stores just in-frame clones and leaves some out. The table includes about 260,000 clones, over 90% detected once. Sequenced material: peripheral blood, taken on day 0 of AZD1222 vaccination. The receptors shown here come from an adult in good health.

This clone was detected only once. This chain connects TRBV6-5 to TRBJ2-7, with 7 bases identical to TRBD1. This CDR3 spans 14 amino acids. Germline V gene sequence: CDR1 MNHEY, CDR2 SVGAGI. V lost 4 bases, J lost 4 bases, and 7 bases stayed unmatched. CDR3 nucleotides: TGTGCCAGCAGTTCGACCGGGACAGTTTACGAGCAGTACTTC. This sequence encodes CASSSTGTVYEQYF.

The rearrangement uses TRBV18 and TRBJ1-1; D gene unclear. Germline V gives CDR1 KGHSH, CDR2 LQKENI. Trimming took off 3 bases at V and 1 base at J, with 6 bases between the two ends. This CDR3 has 13 residues. The CDR3 loop is CASSPNGNTEAFF. DNA of the CDR3: TGTGCCAGCTCACCGAATGGGAACACTGAAGCTTTCTTT.

CDR3 in amino acids: CASSQERNRGEKLFF. In DNA, the CDR3 is TGTGCCAGCAGCCAAGAGCGGAACAGGGGTGAAAAACTGTTTTTT. This chain links TRBV4-2 with TRBJ1-4; the match to TRBD1 covers 7 bases. CDR3 length equals 15 residues. Trimming at V came to 0 bases and at J to 7 bases, leaving 5 bases not matched to a gene. Germline CDR1 is LGHNA and CDR2 is YNFKEQ.

V usage is TRBV29-1 and J usage is TRBJ1-2; 7 positions match TRBD1. Germline values: CDR1 SQVTM, CDR2 ANQGSEA. Trimming took 8 bases from V and 4 from J; bases not matched to a gene: 4. The CDR3 contains 11 residues. The CDR3 is CSTTGAYGYTF. The CDR3 region has the DNA TGCAGCACCACAGGGGCCTATGGCTACACCTTC.

The chain uses TRBV9 and TRBJ2-7; D unclear. The CDR3 is 14 amino acids. The V gene lost 0 bases and the J gene lost 1 base, with 8 bases spanning the gap. Germline V gene data show CDR1 as SGDLS and CDR2 as YYNGEE. As DNA, the CDR3 is TGTGCCAGCAGCGTAGACAGCCTTTCCTACGAGCAGTACTTC. Protein product: CASSVDSLSYEQYF.

The chain uses TRBV7-9 and TRBJ1-2, with no clear D. Germline loops: CDR1 SEHNR, CDR2 FQNEAQ (reference sequence). The CDR3 has 14 residues. V lost 5 bases, J lost 0 bases, and 10 bases lay in between. CDR3 region: CASSASGPNYGYTF. The CDR3 DNA reads TGTGCCAGCAGCGCCTCCGGGCCTAACTATGGCTACACCTTC.

J is TRBJ2-3 and V is TRBV6-5; 11 nucleotides line up with TRBD2. V lost 10 bases to trimming and J lost 9 bases; unmatched junction nucleotides: 6. This CDR3 comprises 12 residues. The germline CDR1 and CDR2 sequences are MNHEY and SVGAGI. The DNA for the CDR3 is TGTGCCACATGGACTAGCGGGCCAACGCAGTATTTT. Residues: CATWTSGPTQYF.

The chain uses TRBV18 and TRBJ1-2; D not certain. Trimming shortened V by 3 bases and J by 7 bases, and 21 bases separated the two germline ends. Germline CDR1 and CDR2: KGHSH and LQKENI. The CDR3 runs 16 residues. CDR3 sequence (DNA): TGTGCCAGCTCACCTTCCTACGCACGGGATTTACCTGGCTACACCTTC. Translating it yields CASSPSYARDLPGYTF.

V gene TRBV28 combines with J gene TRBJ1-2; D ambiguous. The V gene lost 2 bases and the J gene lost 5 bases, with 6 bases spanning the gap. Germline V gives CDR1 MDHEN, CDR2 SYDVKM. The CDR3 runs 12 residues. CDR3 sequence: CASSLQSYGYTF. DNA for the CDR3: TGTGCCAGCAGTTTACAGTCGTATGGCTACACCTTC.

The rearrangement links TRBV25-1 to TRBJ2-7; 10 bases are a match to TRBD1. Germline CDR1 MGHDK, CDR2 SYGVNS. Losses at the gene ends were 7 bases for V and 2 bases for J; bases not matched to a gene: 5. This CDR3 comprises 14 residues. The CDR3 coding sequence is TGTGCCAGCACGGAGACAGGGGGCCCCTACGAGCAGTACTTC. The encoded protein is CASTETGGPYEQYF.

This clone was recorded once. The rearrangement links TRBV6-4 to TRBJ2-1; D is undetermined. The CDR3 contains 15 residues. The germline CDR1 and CDR2 sequences are MRHNA and SNTAGT. V was cut by 3 bases and J by 10 bases, with 19 bases left in between. This chain's CDR3 is CASSDSSDPDGEQFF. The DNA for the CDR3 is TGTGCCAGCAGTGATTCTTCTGACCCAGACGGGGAGCAGTTCTTC.

Only one count was recorded for this clone. J is TRBJ2-1 and V is TRBV5-6; D gene unclear. The CDR3 length is 16 residues. Germline values: CDR1 SGHDT, CDR2 YYEEEE. Trimming shortened V by 0 bases and J by 0 bases, and 10 bases separated the two germline ends. DNA for the CDR3: TGTGCCAGCAGCTTGGGTCAGGTGAGCTCCTACAATGAGCAGTTCTTC. Translated, it gives CASSLGQVSSYNEQFF.

The chain is built from TRBV19 and TRBJ1-1; a possible D gene is TRBD1 (5 bases). From germline, CDR1 is LNHDA and CDR2 SQIVND (reference sequence). V gave up 7 bases and J gave up 6 bases, with 24 bases separating them. This CDR3 is built from 16 residues. The chain's CDR3 is CASIPEGWAELAEAFF. DNA for the CDR3: TGTGCCAGTATCCCGGAGGGGTGGGCGGAGTTGGCTGAAGCTTTCTTT.

The chain employs TRBV9 and TRBJ1-1, with D perhaps TRBD1 (6 bases). V lost 3 bases to trimming and J lost 4 bases, with 13 bases between them. This CDR3 has 14 amino acids. Germline lookup yields CDR1 SGDLS and CDR2 YYNGEE. The CDR3 region is CASSEGGRGTEAFF. CDR3 bases: TGTGCCAGCAGCGAGGGGGGCCGAGGCACTGAAGCTTTCTTT.

The rearrangement links TRBV28 to TRBJ1-5; 9 bases match TRBD1. Germline V CDR1 and CDR2: MDHEN, SYDVKM. The CDR3 has 16 amino acids. V dropped 6 bases and J dropped 5; count of bases not matched to a gene: 11. The CDR3 region has the DNA TGTGCCAGCAGGATACAGGGGGCCGATCCCCATCAGCCCCAGCATTTT. Protein product: CASRIQGADPHQPQHF.

The rearrangement links TRBV7-9 to TRBJ2-2; perhaps TRBD2 as D (7 bases). Trimming cost V 5 bases and J 8 bases, with 21 bases left between them. The CDR3 is made up of 16 amino acids. The V gene's germline CDR1 is SEHNR and CDR2 FQNEAQ (reference sequence). CDR3 in amino acids: CASSHVNPGGAGELFF. As DNA, the CDR3 is TGTGCCAGCAGCCATGTCAACCCGGGGGGCGCGGGGGAGCTGTTTTTT.

The J gene is TRBJ1-4, the V gene TRBV28; 7 bases match TRBD1. Trimming at V came to 6 bases and at J to 4 bases, leaving 8 bases not matched to a gene. This CDR3 has 15 residues. Per the germline V gene, CDR1 is MDHEN and CDR2 is SYDVKM. CDR3: CASRRTGEFNEKLFF. The CDR3 region has the DNA TGTGCCAGCAGGAGGACAGGCGAGTTTAATGAAAAACTGTTTTTT.